This T cell receptor beta chain came from a study of post-analysis software for immune sequencing data. Study-level background: The patients showed relapsing-remitting, secondary progressive and progressive-relapsing multiple sclerosis courses.

The CDR3 is 16 amino acids. The V gene end was trimmed by 4 bases and the J gene end by 3 bases; junction bases not matched to a gene: 7. CDR1 and CDR2 from the germline V gene are MNHEY and SMNVEV (reference sequence). Study-level results: Four to six TRBV segments were significantly more frequent in patients than in controls. TRBV5-6, TRBV5-1 and TRBV20-1 were among these segments.

Researchers reported that TCR beta cDNA libraries carried unique molecular identifiers. TCRdb used MiXCR to reprocess the PCR reads, holding one entry per CDR3 protein. The table has about 460,000 distinct CDR3 sequences, approximately 46% seen once. Concerning this clonotype itself: Its cognate antigen is unknown.

Sequenced material: blood. The clonotype was recovered from a girl under 18 with multiple sclerosis. This chain links TRBV27 with TRBJ2-2; 8 bases fit TRBD2. The CDR3 here is CASSSLGLVYTGELFF. Written as DNA, the CDR3 is TGTGCCAGCAGTTCCTTGGGACTAGTGTACACCGGGGAGCTGTTTTTT.